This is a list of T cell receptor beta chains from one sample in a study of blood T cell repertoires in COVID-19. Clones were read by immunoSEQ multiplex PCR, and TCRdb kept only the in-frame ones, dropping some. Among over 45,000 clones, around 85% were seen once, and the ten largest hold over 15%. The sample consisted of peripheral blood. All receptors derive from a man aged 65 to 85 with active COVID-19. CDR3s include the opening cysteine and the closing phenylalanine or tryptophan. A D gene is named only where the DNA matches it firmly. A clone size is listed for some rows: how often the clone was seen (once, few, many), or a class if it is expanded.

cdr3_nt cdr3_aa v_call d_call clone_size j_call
TGTGCCAGCTCACCCCTTTCTCCGACAGGTAACCCTGAAGCTTTCTTT CASSPLSPTGNPEAFF TRBV18 . . TRBJ1-1
TGCAGCGTTGAACGTCTAGCGGGGGGCTCCTACGAGCAGTACTTC CSVERLAGGSYEQYF TRBV29-1 TRBD2 . TRBJ2-7
TGTGCCAGCAGTCCCCTCGAACTAGCGGGAGGGCGCTCCTACAATGAGCAGTTCTTC CASSPLELAGGRSYNEQFF TRBV28 TRBD2 . TRBJ2-1
TGTGCCAGCAATGGACAGACTATTTATGGCTACACCTTC CASNGQTIYGYTF TRBV2 . . TRBJ1-2
TGTGCCAGCAGCGTAGATCCCAGCGGGGAGCTGTTTTTT CASSVDPSGELFF TRBV9 . . TRBJ2-2
TGTGCCAGCAAAAGTGGAGGCCTCACCGGGGAGCTGTTTTTT CASKSGGLTGELFF TRBV19 . . TRBJ2-2
TGTGCCAGTAGTATAGTTGGACAGGGTTTCGGAGAGACCCAGTACTTC CASSIVGQGFGETQYF TRBV19 TRBD1 . TRBJ2-5
TGTGCCAGCAGGTCCCCCGGGGAGACCCAGTACTTC CASRSPGETQYF TRBV28 . few TRBJ2-5
TGTGCCAGCAGCATCGGGGGGGTGAGCACAGATACGCAGTATTTT CASSIGGVSTDTQYF TRBV10-3 TRBD2 . TRBJ2-3
TGTGCCAGTAGTATAGGGCATACGAACACCGGGGAGCTGTTTTTT CASSIGHTNTGELFF TRBV19 . . TRBJ2-2
TGTGCCAGCAGTTACTCCCTGACAGGGGTAAGGGACGAGCAGTACTTC CASSYSLTGVRDEQYF TRBV6-2/TRBV6-3 TRBD1 once TRBJ2-7
TGTGCCAGCAGTGGTTCTATAGCGGGAGGCCTTATGGAGCAGTACTTC CASSGSIAGGLMEQYF TRBV2 TRBD2 . TRBJ2-7
TGCGCCAGCAGCTTGGACAGGGGATACTACGAGCAGTACTTC CASSLDRGYYEQYF TRBV5-1 TRBD1 . TRBJ2-7
TGTGCCAGCAGTTTAGGGGGCGTGGGGTATGGCTACACCTTC CASSLGGVGYGYTF TRBV28 . few TRBJ1-2
TGTGCCAGCTCTGGACTAGCGGGGGTGGATGAGCAGTTCTTC CASSGLAGVDEQFF TRBV18 TRBD2 . TRBJ2-1
TGCGCCAGCAGCTTGGGGTCCGGGGGTACCTACGAGCAGTACTTC CASSLGSGGTYEQYF TRBV5-1 . . TRBJ2-7
TGTGCCAGCAGCCCCAATTATCAGGTGAACACTGAAGCTTTCTTT CASSPNYQVNTEAFF TRBV7-2 . once TRBJ1-1
TGTGCCAGCAGCTTATCGGGACAGGGACGCGGCTACACCTTC CASSLSGQGRGYTF TRBV11-2 TRBD1 . TRBJ1-2
TGTGCCATCAGTGAGTATTGGAGGGGCGGTACCATGAACACTGAAGCTTTCTTT CAISEYWRGGTMNTEAFF TRBV10-3 . . TRBJ1-1
TGTGCCAGCAGCCAAGATCTCGGGACTAGCTCCTCCTACGAGCAGTACTTC CASSQDLGTSSSYEQYF TRBV4-2 TRBD2 once TRBJ2-7
TGCGCCAGCAGTCCGGATACCGGGACAGGGGACACCGGGGAGCTGTTTTTT CASSPDTGTGDTGELFF TRBV5-1 TRBD1 . TRBJ2-2
TGTGCCAGCACAACAGGGTTCTCCTACGAGCAGTACTTC CASTTGFSYEQYF TRBV7-2 . . TRBJ2-7
TGCGCCAGCAGCTTGTCTTCAAATGGATGGACTAGCGGGAGCTACACAGATACGCAGTATTTT CASSLSSNGWTSGSYTDTQYF TRBV5-1 TRBD2 few TRBJ2-3
TGTGCCAGCAGTGAATACGGGGACAGCTTGAACAATGAGCAGTTCTTC CASSEYGDSLNNEQFF TRBV25-1 TRBD1 . TRBJ2-1
TGTGCCACCAGTGATTTGAGGGGCCCGAACACTGAAGCTTTCTTT CATSDLRGPNTEAFF TRBV24-1 . once TRBJ1-1
TGTGCCAGCAGTTACTCGGGAGTGCACAAGCAGTACTTC CASSYSGVHKQYF TRBV6-2/TRBV6-3 . . TRBJ2-7
TGTGCCACCAGCAGAAGACAGGGGGCGAGGAACACTGAAGCTTTCTTT CATSRRQGARNTEAFF TRBV15 TRBD1 . TRBJ1-1
TGTGCCAGCTCACCATCGGGTCGCCAGGAGACCCAGTACTTC CASSPSGRQETQYF TRBV18 . . TRBJ2-5
TGTGCCAGCAGTGAGGCAGGGGGCGCCGGAGTGGGTGGCTACACCTTC CASSEAGGAGVGGYTF TRBV25-1 TRBD1 . TRBJ1-2
TGTGCCAGCAGCTTGTCCGGGGAGGGCTACCAGCCCCAGCATTTT CASSLSGEGYQPQHF TRBV5-8 . . TRBJ1-5
TGTGCCAGCAGCTCCTCCCCTGGACAGGGGGAAGGAAACACTGAAGCTTTCTTT CASSSSPGQGEGNTEAFF TRBV7-9 TRBD1 . TRBJ1-1
TGTGCCAGCAGTCGATCCCCCCTAGCGGGAGGTGGGGATGAGCAGTTCTTC CASSRSPLAGGGDEQFF TRBV7-9 TRBD2 . TRBJ2-1
TGTGCCAGCAGCGCCCAGGGGGATGAGACAGATACGCAGTATTTT CASSAQGDETDTQYF TRBV9 TRBD1 . TRBJ2-3
TGTGCTAGTGGTACAGGGGGCTCTGGGGCCAACGTCCTGACTTTC CASGTGGSGANVLTF TRBV12-5 TRBD1 . TRBJ2-6
TGTGCCAGCAGCTGGGACAGGGATAATTCACCCCTCCACTTT CASSWDRDNSPLHF TRBV6-5 TRBD1 . TRBJ1-6
TGTGCCAGCAGCGTAGGCCAGGTCATGCCCCAGTACTTC CASSVGQVMPQYF TRBV9 . . TRBJ2-5
TGTGCCAGCAGCTTGGGGGGACTTTCGAACACTGAAGCTTTCTTT CASSLGGLSNTEAFF TRBV7-9 . . TRBJ1-1
TGTGCCTGGAGTGTGTTGCTGCAGGACAATGAGCAGTTCTTC CAWSVLLQDNEQFF TRBV30 . . TRBJ2-1
TGCAGCGTTCGGGACAGTGGATCTGGGGCCAACGTCCTGACTTTC CSVRDSGSGANVLTF TRBV29-1 TRBD1 . TRBJ2-6
TGTGCCAGCAGTGAAGTTCTAGCGGGAGGAGAGACCCAGTACTTC CASSEVLAGGETQYF TRBV2 TRBD2 . TRBJ2-5
TGTGCCAGCAGTCGATCCTCGGGGAGCAAAAACATTCAGTACTTC CASSRSSGSKNIQYF TRBV16 . . TRBJ2-4
TGTGCCAGCAGCTTAGACGGGAGTCTGGATACGCAGTATTTT CASSLDGSLDTQYF TRBV7-8 . . TRBJ2-3
TGTGCCAGCTCACCCCGATCTCCGGGACAGGGTACCGAGCAGTACTTC CASSPRSPGQGTEQYF TRBV18 TRBD1 few TRBJ2-7
TGTGCTAGCAGCCCGGGACAGTATAGCTCTGGGGCCAACGTCCTGACTTTC CASSPGQYSSGANVLTF TRBV7-7 TRBD1 . TRBJ2-6
TGTGCCAGCAGTGAAGGGAGTGGCAGAAACTATGGCTACACCTTC CASSEGSGRNYGYTF TRBV28 . few TRBJ1-2
TGTGCTAGTGCTCCTGGGGGGGCGTCGGCAGATACGCAGTATTTT CASAPGGASADTQYF TRBV12-5 . . TRBJ2-3
TGTGCCAGCTCCTCCGGGCTAGCGGGAGGGCCGGTGATGGAGACCCAGTACTTC CASSSGLAGGPVMETQYF TRBV18 TRBD2 once TRBJ2-5
TGTGCCAGCAGTTACGAAGCGGGAGGGCACACAGATACGCAGTATTTT CASSYEAGGHTDTQYF TRBV6-2/TRBV6-3 TRBD2 once TRBJ2-3
TGTGCCAGCAGTTACTCTGCTCTGTCAGGGGGGCAAGAGACCCAGTACTTC CASSYSALSGGQETQYF TRBV6-2/TRBV6-3 . . TRBJ2-5
TGTGCCAGCAGCTTCATCCCGAGGCGAGACACTGAAGCTTTCTTT CASSFIPRRDTEAFF TRBV5-4 . . TRBJ1-1
TGTGCCAGCAGCCACAGGACCCGAGCCTCCTCTGGAAACACCATATATTTT CASSHRTRASSGNTIYF TRBV5-4 . . TRBJ1-3
TGTGCCAGCAACCTTTGGGGGGCGAACACCGGGGAGCTGTTTTTT CASNLWGANTGELFF TRBV5-4 . . TRBJ2-2
TGTGCCAGCAGCTTAGCTCAAACCCAAAACAATGGCTACACCTTC CASSLAQTQNNGYTF TRBV7-9 . . TRBJ1-2
TGCGCCAGCAGCCAAGAGTACAGACTAGCCATCACCGGGGAGCTGTTTTTT CASSQEYRLAITGELFF TRBV4-3 TRBD2 once TRBJ2-2